Listed here are 17 T cell receptor beta chains from one sample, sequenced in a study of cytomegalovirus exposure and HLA in healthy donors. Method: immunoSEQ multiplex PCR; TCRdb's copy keeps in-frame clones and lacks some. The repertoire consists of about 110,000 clones, with roughly 86% occurring once and the leading ten covering approximately 2.3%. The sample taken for sequencing was PBMCs. The receptors here all came from a young woman in good health and CMV-seronegative.

The V call is TRBV7-9, the J call TRBJ2-3, with 12 positions matching TRBD2. V dropped 5 bases and J dropped 2; count of bases not matched to a gene: 5. CDR1 is SEHNR and CDR2 is FQNEAQ in the germline V gene (reference sequence). The CDR3 contains 16 residues. The CDR3 DNA reads TGTGCCAGCAGCCCGGGACTAGCGGGCCTCACAGATACGCAGTATTTT. This gives the protein CASSPGLAGLTDTQYF. Variable domain in full (rest from reference TRBV7-9 and TRBJ2-3): DTGVSQNPRHKITKRGQNVTFRCDPISEHNRLYWYRQTLGQGPEFLTYFQNEAQLEKSRLLSDRFSAERPKGSFSTLEIQRTEQGDSAMYLCASSPGLAGLTDTQYFGPGTRLTVL.

This chain joins TRBV6-4 and TRBJ2-7; D call uncertain. The germline V gene encodes CDR1 MRHNA and CDR2 SNTAGT. CDR3 length: 15 residues. V was cut by 10 bases and J by 3 bases, with 22 bases left in between. This CDR3 reads CATQPGGRPLYEQYF. CDR3 nucleotide sequence: TGTGCCACACAACCAGGTGGTCGCCCCCTCTACGAGCAGTACTTC.

This chain links TRBV30 with TRBJ2-7; the match to TRBD1 covers 7 bases. The CDR3 consists of 11 residues. After removal of 3 bases from V and 6 bases from J, the junction contained 2 bases not matched to a gene. The germline gives CDR1 GTSNPN, CDR2 SVGIG (reference sequence). CDR3 sequence (DNA): TGTGCCTGGAGGTCAGGGGGCGAGCAGTACTTC. Amino acids: CAWRSGGEQYF.

This clone was counted once. J is TRBJ2-3 and V is TRBV7-2; D perhaps matches TRBD1 (5 bases). Trimming removed 7 bases at V and 2 bases at J, with 16 bases between. CDR3 length: 15 amino acids. Per the germline V gene, CDR1 is SGHTA and CDR2 is FQGNSA. CDR3: CASTPTGAHTDTQYF. In DNA form, the CDR3 reads TGTGCCAGCACCCCGACTGGGGCACACACAGATACGCAGTATTTT.

The chain joins TRBV11-2 to TRBJ2-7, with unresolved D. The CDR3 is made up of 15 amino acids. The germline V gene has CDR1 SGHAT and CDR2 FQNNGV. V lost 0 bases and J 1 base, leaving 10 bases between the germline ends. CDR3 residues: CASSLDLQASYEQYF. CDR3 in DNA: TGTGCCAGCAGCTTAGATCTCCAGGCTTCCTACGAGCAGTACTTC.

The rearrangement joins TRBV7-9 to TRBJ1-4; maybe TRBD1 (6 bases). Trimming cost V 5 bases and J 6 bases, with 16 bases left between them. The CDR3 consists of 15 residues. From germline, CDR1 is SEHNR and CDR2 FQNEAQ (reference sequence). The CDR3 coding sequence is TGTGCCAGCAGCGGAACGACAGGCCTAGATGAAAAACTGTTTTTT. Its protein product is CASSGTTGLDEKLFF.

The chain recombines TRBV4-1 with TRBJ2-3, with D possibly TRBD2 on 6 matching bases. The CDR3 spans 14 residues. The V end was cut by 1 base, the J end by 5 bases, with 10 bases between. Germline V gene data show CDR1 as MGHRA and CDR2 as YSYEKL. CDR3 nucleotides: TGCGCCAGCAGCCAAGGGAGGGTAGGAGATACGCAGTATTTT. Protein sequence: CASSQGRVGDTQYF.

The chain links TRBV30 to TRBJ2-3; D uncertain. Germline V CDR1 and CDR2: GTSNPN, SVGIG (reference sequence). Trimming took off 0 bases at V and 0 bases at J, with 7 bases between the two ends. CDR3 length: 14 residues. Written as DNA, the CDR3 is TGTGCCTGGAGTGTAACACAGAGCACAGATACGCAGTATTTT. Translated: CAWSVTQSTDTQYF.

The rearrangement joins TRBV11-2 to TRBJ2-6; TRBD2 matches 7 bases. The V gene's germline CDR1 is SGHAT and CDR2 FQNNGV. This CDR3 contains 17 residues. With 7 bases clipped from V and 0 bases from J, the junction kept 9 bases outside the gene matches. The CDR3 DNA is TGTGCCAGCATCCAGGGAGGGGCGAACTCTGGGGCCAACGTCCTGACTTTC. Its translation: CASIQGGANSGANVLTF.

The V gene is TRBV2, the J gene TRBJ2-1; D is perhaps TRBD1 (6 bases). The CDR3 runs 14 residues. In germline, CDR1 is SNHLY, CDR2 FYNNEI. Trimming took 3 bases from V and 7 from J, leaving 13 bases between them. CDR3 sequence (DNA): TGTGCCAGCAGTGAGGGGGCCCCTACGAATGAGCAGTTCTTC. This encodes CASSEGAPTNEQFF.

The V call is TRBV9, the J call TRBJ2-2; D call uncertain. This CDR3 contains 13 residues. CDR1 is SGDLS, CDR2 YYNGEE, per germline. V lost 0 bases to trimming and J lost 6 bases, with 6 bases between them. The CDR3 nucleotides read TGTGCCAGCAGCGTAGGTCTCTCCGGGGAGCTGTTTTTT. This encodes CASSVGLSGELFF.

This clone was seen a single time. J is TRBJ2-6 and V is TRBV6-1; D call uncertain. With 5 bases removed from V and 0 bases from J, the gap between germline ends came to 8 bases. This CDR3 is 15 amino acids long. Germline V CDR1 and CDR2: MNHNS, SASEGT. The CDR3 reads CASSPQDSGANVLTF. As DNA, the CDR3 is TGTGCCAGCAGTCCACAAGACTCTGGGGCCAACGTCCTGACTTTC.

The chain couples TRBV2 to TRBJ2-3, with TRBD2 as a possible D gene (5 bases). In germline, CDR1 is SNHLY, CDR2 FYNNEI. Trimming cost V 7 bases and J 2 bases, with 10 bases left between them. The CDR3 length is 13 residues. For the CDR3, the DNA is TGTGCCAGCAACGGGGAGTTCACAGATACGCAGTATTTT. It translates to CASNGEFTDTQYF. Full variable domain (remainder filled in from reference TRBV2 and TRBJ2-3): EPEVTQTPSHQVTQMGQEVILRCVPISNHLYFYWYRQILGQKVEFLVSFYNNEISEKSEIFDDQFSVERPDGSNFTLKIRSTKLEDSAMYFCASNGEFTDTQYFGPGTRLTVL.

The chain links TRBV7-9 to TRBJ2-7; perhaps TRBD1 as D (5 bases). This CDR3 is built from 12 residues. Looked up from germline, CDR1 is SEHNR and CDR2 is FQNEAQ (reference sequence). V was clipped by 5 bases and J by 3 bases, with 8 bases between them. The CDR3 spells CASSAGIYEQYF. CDR3 in DNA: TGTGCCAGCAGCGCAGGGATCTACGAGCAGTACTTC.

The rearrangement joins TRBV13 to TRBJ2-3, with a tentative D call TRBD1 (6 bases). V lost 6 bases and J 7 bases, leaving 8 bases between the germline ends. CDR3 length: 11 residues. Looked up from germline, CDR1 is PRHDT and CDR2 is FYEKMQ (reference sequence). CDR3 protein: CASSDRHTQYF. The CDR3 DNA reads TGTGCCAGCAGTGACAGGCATACGCAGTATTTT.

The CDR3 region has the DNA TGCGCCAGCAGCGATGACTTAGGCTCTGGAAACACCATATATTTT. It encodes CASSDDLGSGNTIYF. The rearrangement links TRBV5-1 to TRBJ1-3; D remains ambiguous. Germline V CDR1 and CDR2: SGHRS, YFSETQ. The V and J ends lost 4 bases and 0 bases respectively, with 11 bases between them. The CDR3 is 15 residues long.

The genes are TRBV11-2 and TRBJ2-7, with D unresolved. Trimming took off 2 bases at V and 7 bases at J, with 12 bases between the two ends. This CDR3 region has 13 residues. Looked up from germline, CDR1 is SGHAT and CDR2 is FQNNGV. The CDR3 sequence is CASSLSLLREQYF. CDR3 sequence (DNA): TGTGCCAGCAGCTTATCCCTTCTTCGGGAGCAGTACTTC.